Shown below are 3 T cell receptor beta chains from a single sample sequenced in a study of blood T cell repertoires in COVID-19. The data were produced by immunoSEQ multiplex PCR, yet TCRdb's version contains in-frame clones alone and is incomplete. Among under 250,000 clones listed, around 90% were seen once. Sequencing was done on a sample of PBMCs or T cells enriched from blood (not recorded which). The receptors originated from a woman aged 25 to 39 who had been exposed to COVID-19.

The rearrangement uses TRBV6-1 and TRBJ2-7, with 12 bases identical to TRBD1. V shed 4 bases and J 4 bases; nucleotides not matched to a gene: 11. The CDR3 length is 17 residues. Germline-derived CDR1 and CDR2 are MNHNS and SASEGT. CDR3 nucleotide sequence: TGTGCCAGCAGTGGAAGTGCGGGGACAGGGGGCTCGTACGAGCAGTACTTC. Translated, it gives CASSGSAGTGGSYEQYF.

The rearrangement joins TRBV12-3 or TRBV12-4 to TRBJ1-2; a weak D match, TRBD1 (5 bases). The CDR3 spans 13 residues. V was clipped by 5 bases and J by 3 bases, with 10 bases between them. CDR3 DNA: TGTGCCAGCAGTAAACGGGGGTACTATGGCTACACCTTC. Its protein is CASSKRGYYGYTF.

The chain couples TRBV6-2 or TRBV6-3 to TRBJ2-7; D is unclear. CDR3 length: 11 amino acids. The V and J ends lost 2 bases and 7 bases respectively, with 6 bases between them. Germline V lookup: CDR1 MNHEY, CDR2 SVGEGT. CDR3 sequence: CASSYPREQYF. The CDR3, as DNA: TGTGCCAGCAGTTACCCTCGGGAGCAGTACTTC.